This T cell receptor beta chain is drawn from a study of T cells after yellow fever vaccination. The overall study: Low-cell-number fractions were prepared with SMART-Seq v4 Ultra Low Input. Study-wide points: Though it reached lower strength, the secondary response hit its peak faster, day 5 versus 15. FACS-sorted repertoires could harbor abundant contaminating bulk-population clonotypes.

Making TCR cDNA involved 5'RACE template switching, which added UMIs and a universal primer site. TCRdb re-derived calls from the 5' RACE reads in MiXCR, one entry per CDR3 protein. The table shows 500,000 to 650,000 distinct CDR3 sequences, with roughly a sixth occurring only once. V lost 2 bases and J 3 bases, leaving 11 bases between the germline ends. CDR3 length: 14 residues. The germline gives CDR1 MDHEN, CDR2 SYDVKM. For this clonotype: Its target is not known.

This sample comprised PBMCs, obtained roughly 5 days after the first yellow fever vaccination. This TCR was sampled from a man aged 18 to 29 who received the YFV17D yellow fever vaccine. The chain couples TRBV28 to TRBJ2-7, with D hard to call. The DNA for the CDR3 is TGTGCCAGCAGTTTAGGGTTCTCGTTCTACGAGCAGTACGTC. Its protein is CASSLGFSFYEQYV.